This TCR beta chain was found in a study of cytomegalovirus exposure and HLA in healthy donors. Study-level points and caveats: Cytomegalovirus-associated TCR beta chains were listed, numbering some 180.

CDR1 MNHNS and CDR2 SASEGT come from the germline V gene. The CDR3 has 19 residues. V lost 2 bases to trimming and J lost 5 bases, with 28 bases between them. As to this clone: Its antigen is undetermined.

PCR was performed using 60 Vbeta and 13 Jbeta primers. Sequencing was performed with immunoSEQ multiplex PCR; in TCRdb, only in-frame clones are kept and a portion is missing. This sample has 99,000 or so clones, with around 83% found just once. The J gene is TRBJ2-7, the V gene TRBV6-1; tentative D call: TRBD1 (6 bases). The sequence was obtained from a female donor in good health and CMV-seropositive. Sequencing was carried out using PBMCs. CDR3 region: CASSENGARGSASRNEQYF. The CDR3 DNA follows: TGTGCCAGCAGTGAAAACGGTGCGAGGGGGAGCGCTTCGAGGAACGAGCAGTACTTC.